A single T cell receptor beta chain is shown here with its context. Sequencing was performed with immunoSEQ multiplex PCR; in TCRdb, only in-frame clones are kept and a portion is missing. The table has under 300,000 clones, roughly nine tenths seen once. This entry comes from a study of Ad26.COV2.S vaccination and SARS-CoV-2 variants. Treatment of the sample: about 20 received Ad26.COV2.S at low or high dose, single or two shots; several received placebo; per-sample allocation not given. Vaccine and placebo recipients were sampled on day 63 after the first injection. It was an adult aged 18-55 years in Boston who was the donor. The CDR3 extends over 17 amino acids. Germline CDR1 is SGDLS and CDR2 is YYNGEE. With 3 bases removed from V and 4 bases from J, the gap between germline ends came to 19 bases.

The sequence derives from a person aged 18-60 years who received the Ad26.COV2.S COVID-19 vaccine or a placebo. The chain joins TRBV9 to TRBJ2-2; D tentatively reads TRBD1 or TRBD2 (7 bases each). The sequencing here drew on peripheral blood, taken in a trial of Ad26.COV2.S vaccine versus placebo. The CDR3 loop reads CASSANGRGGITGELFF. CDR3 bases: TGTGCCAGCAGCGCCAATGGCAGGGGGGGAATCACCGGGGAGCTGTTTTTT.